This T cell receptor (beta chain) derives from a study of read filtering for tumor transcriptome and immune sequencing. Sampling of bone marrow took place during active disease in every patient. Germline V gene lookup returns CDR1 GTSNPN and CDR2 SVGIG (reference sequence). There are 13 residues in the CDR3. The library was built from approximately 400 ng RNA with molecular barcoded adaptors for alpha/delta and beta/gamma chains. MiXCR was run by TCRdb on the reads, yielding one entry per CDR3 protein. The repertoire holds roughly 41,000 distinct CDR3 sequences, 12% to 15% seen once, with more than 35% in the top ten.

V gene TRBV30 combines with J gene TRBJ1-1; D possibly corresponds to TRBD1 (5 bases). Sequenced: a population of CD138-negative cells sorted from bone marrow. The sequence came from a donor aged 40 or older with multiple myeloma. Here the CDR3 reads CTRRAGHDTEAFF. In DNA form, the CDR3 reads TGTACCCGGAGAGCCGGACACGACACTGAAGCTTTCTTT. The full variable domain, its missing parts supplied by reference TRBV30 and TRBJ1-1, is SQTIHQWPATLVQPVGSPLSLECTVEGTSNPNLYWYRQAAGRGLQLLFYSVGIGQISSEVPQNLSASRPQDRQFILSSKKLLLSDSGFYLCTRRAGHDTEAFFGQGTRLTVV.